This TCR beta chain is from a study of beta chain features in type 1 diabetes. Study overall: The patients were much like the healthy donors in age, gender and cell yields. General study points: In comparison with healthy donors, patients had naive, central memory and Treg TCRB repertoires that appeared more similar. People with Type 1 diabetes carried modestly yet significantly shorter TCRB CDR3s in all four CD4+ subsets.

After removal of 2 bases from V and 5 bases from J, the junction contained 2 bases not matched to a gene. There are 16 residues in the CDR3. CDR1 and CDR2 from the germline V gene are SGHRS and YFSETQ. The whole isolated RNA underwent reverse transcription, so sequencing captured expressed TCRB transcripts. Average reads for naive, central memory and regulatory T cell samples were around 4 million. Data came from immunoSEQ multiplex PCR; TCRdb stores just in-frame clones and leaves some out. This table has around 280,000 clones, around 16% appearing once. This clone has more than one count but fewer than ten. Antigen specificity is unknown.

The receptor was isolated from a man aged 18 to 29 with type 1 diabetes. This chain links TRBV5-1 with TRBJ2-3, with TRBD2 identical over 16 bases. Sequencing was carried out using naive CD4+ T cells from blood. The CDR3, as DNA: TGCGCCAGCAGCTTCGGGACTAGCGGGAGGGAAGATACGCAGTATTTT. Amino acid sequence: CASSFGTSGREDTQYF.